These T cell receptor beta chains were read from a single sample in a study of identical twins. A single record per CDR3 protein comes from TCRdb applying MiXCR to the 5' RACE reads. The repertoire holds approximately 1.8 million distinct CDR3 sequences, with about 31% as singletons. The sequenced sample was cord blood. These receptors were collected from a newborn girl in good health. Each CDR3 is given with its conserved first and last residue. D genes are given only for firm matches. The size field is filled for only some rows; it gives once, few, many or a size class.

D: NA; size: NA; V: TRBV29-1; J: TRBJ1-1; CDR3: CSVDGREDGNTEAFF; DNA: TGCAGCGTTGACGGCAGGGAAGATGGTAACACTGAAGCTTTCTTT
D: TRBD2; size: NA; V: TRBV5-1; J: TRBJ2-1; CDR3: CQQLGTSGGGHPHNEQFF; DNA: TGCCAGCAGCTCGGGACTAGCGGGGGGGGCCACCCTCACAATGAGCAGTTCTTC
D: NA; size: few; V: TRBV5-1; J: TRBJ2-5; CDR3: CASSLVPEETQYF; DNA: TGCGCCAGCAGCTTGGTGCCAGAAGAGACCCAGTACTTC
D: NA; size: many; V: TRBV7-2; J: TRBJ2-7; CDR3: CASSLYPTDLYEQYF; DNA: TGTGCCAGCAGCTTATACCCCACTGACCTCTACGAGCAGTACTTC
D: NA; size: NA; V: TRBV2; J: TRBJ2-7; CDR3: CASSDRFLSYEQYF; DNA: TGTGCCAGCAGTGACAGGTTTCTCTCCTACGAGCAGTACTTC
D: TRBD1; size: NA; V: TRBV10-1; J: TRBJ1-1; CDR3: CASSESSRGLNTEAFF; DNA: TGCGCCAGCAGTGAGTCCTCCAGGGGGCTGAACACTGAAGCTTTCTTT
D: NA; size: NA; V: TRBV4-1; J: TRBJ2-1; CDR3: CAGSQFGNEQFF; DNA: TGCGCCGGCAGCCAATTCGGGAATGAGCAGTTCTTC
D: NA; size: few; V: TRBV5-6; J: TRBJ2-3; CDR3: CASSFIHTQYF; DNA: TGTGCCAGCAGCTTCATTCATACGCAGTATTTT
D: TRBD2; size: NA; V: TRBV29-1; J: TRBJ2-5; CDR3: CSFRTSGYNEQYF; DNA: TGCAGCTTCAGGACTAGCGGCTACAATGAGCAGTACTTC
D: NA; size: NA; V: TRBV6-5; J: TRBJ2-1; CDR3: CASSYRSRPNEQFF; DNA: TGTGCCAGCAGTTACCGTAGCCGGCCCAATGAGCAGTTCTTC
D: NA; size: NA; V: TRBV12-5; J: TRBJ1-5; CDR3: CASGSGPSNQPQHF; DNA: TGTGCTAGTGGTTCGGGCCCGAGCAATCAGCCCCAGCATTTT
D: NA; size: NA; V: TRBV12-3/TRBV12-4; J: TRBJ2-7; CDR3: CASSILAPSSYNEQYF; DNA: TGTGCCAGCAGTATTCTAGCGCCCAGCTCCTACAATGAGCAGTACTTC
D: NA; size: NA; V: TRBV7-2; J: TRBJ2-1; CDR3: CASSSGTFNEQFF; DNA: TGTGCCAGCAGCTCCGGGACCTTCAATGAGCAGTTCTTC
D: TRBD1; size: few; V: TRBV5-1; J: TRBJ2-5; CDR3: CASSWDSIETQYF; DNA: TGCGCCAGCAGCTGGGACAGTATAGAGACCCAGTACTTC
D: NA; size: few; V: TRBV27; J: TRBJ1-4; CDR3: CASSLWGASDEKLFF; DNA: TGTGCCAGCAGTTTATGGGGGGCCTCTGATGAAAAACTGTTTTTT
D: TRBD2; size: NA; V: TRBV28; J: TRBJ2-3; CDR3: CASSLGLAVSDTQYF; DNA: TGTGCCAGCAGTCTCGGACTAGCGGTGTCAGATACGCAGTATTTT